This TCR beta chain was sequenced in a study of CD8 T cells in ankylosing spondylitis. Whole-study results and caveats: In ankylosing spondylitis blood, a motif of eight highly homologous TCR beta variants appeared characteristic. Disease-associated clones were reportedly significantly overrepresented in matched ankylosing spondylitis synovial fluid. There were earlier reports of some motif variants in reactive arthritis synovial fluid and blood.

The authors made TCR beta libraries by quantitative 5'-RACE with molecular barcodes. Via MiXCR, TCRdb re-called the 5' RACE reads, giving one row per CDR3 protein. This repertoire shows approximately 200,000 distinct CDR3 sequences, around 13% found once; its top ten account for 15% to 20%. For this clonotype: The antigen remains undetermined.

This receptor was identified in a male donor with ankylosing spondylitis or in good health (not recorded which). Sequenced input: blood, either unsorted or a sorted T cell fraction (not recorded which).

The CDR3 coding sequence is TGCGCCAGCAGCCAGGCCGCTAGCGGGAGGGACAATGAGCAGTTCTTC. Translated, it gives CASSQAASGRDNEQFF. The chain is built from TRBV4-1 and TRBJ2-1, with 12 bases matching TRBD2. The junction had 5 bases not matched to a gene; V was cut back by 3 bases and J by 5 bases. CDR3 length equals 16 residues. Germline assignment: CDR1 MGHRA and CDR2 YSYEKL.